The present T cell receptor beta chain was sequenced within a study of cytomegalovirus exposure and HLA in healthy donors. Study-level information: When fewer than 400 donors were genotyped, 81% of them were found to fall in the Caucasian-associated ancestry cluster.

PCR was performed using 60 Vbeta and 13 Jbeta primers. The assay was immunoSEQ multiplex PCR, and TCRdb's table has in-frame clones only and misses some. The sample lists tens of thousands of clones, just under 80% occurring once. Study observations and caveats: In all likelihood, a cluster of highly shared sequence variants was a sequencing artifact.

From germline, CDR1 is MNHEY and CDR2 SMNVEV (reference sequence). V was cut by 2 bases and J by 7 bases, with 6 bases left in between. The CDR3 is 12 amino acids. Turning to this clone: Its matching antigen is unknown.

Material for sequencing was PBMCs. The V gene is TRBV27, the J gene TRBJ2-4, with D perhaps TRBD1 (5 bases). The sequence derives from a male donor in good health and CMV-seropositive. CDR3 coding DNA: TGTGCCAGCAGTTTAGCAGGGAACATTCAGTACTTC. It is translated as CASSLAGNIQYF.